This passage covers 15 T cell receptor beta chains from one sample sequenced in a study of T cell responses to AZD1222 COVID-19 vaccine. Using immunoSEQ multiplex PCR, the repertoire was profiled, and TCRdb retains in-frame clones only, with some absent. The sample records 120,000 or so clones, 88% being singletons. This sample comprised peripheral blood, obtained on day 0 of AZD1222 vaccination. The source is an adult in good health.

This clone was seen only a few times. The chain couples TRBV5-1 to TRBJ2-5; 8 bases are shared with TRBD2. Germline trimming cut 4 bases from V and 1 base from J; bases unmatched to any gene: 9. CDR3 size: 16 residues. Per germline, CDR1 SGHRS and CDR2 YFSETQ. CDR3 amino acids: CASSRGLVWSQETQYF. The DNA of the CDR3 is TGCGCCAGCAGCCGGGGACTAGTTTGGAGCCAAGAGACCCAGTACTTC.

The gene calls are TRBV7-9 and TRBJ2-2, with 9 bases lining up with TRBD1. CDR1 and CDR2 (germline): SEHNR, FQNEAQ (reference sequence). The CDR3 spans 14 residues. V lost 4 bases and J lost 7; bases outside the gene matches: 4. This CDR3 reads CASSSGQGDGELFF. DNA of the CDR3: TGTGCCAGCAGCTCGGGACAGGGAGACGGGGAGCTGTTTTTT.

The chain links TRBV6-5 to TRBJ1-6, with D perhaps matching TRBD1 (5 bases). This CDR3 has 13 amino acids. The germline V gene encodes CDR1 MNHEY and CDR2 SVGAGI. V lost 6 bases, J lost 7 bases, and 10 bases lay in between. The CDR3 sequence: CASSRDRNSPLHF. DNA for the CDR3: TGTGCCAGCAGCCGCGACAGAAATTCACCCCTCCACTTT.

DNA for the CDR3: TGTGCCAGCAGCTGGGGGAACACTGAAGCTTTCTTT. This encodes CASSWGNTEAFF. V gene TRBV4-2 combines with J gene TRBJ1-1; D gene ambiguous. V dropped 5 bases and J dropped 1 base, with 5 bases sitting between them. The CDR3 is 12 amino acids. Germline lookup yields CDR1 LGHNA and CDR2 YNFKEQ.

This clone was recorded a few times. DNA for the CDR3: TGTGCCAGCAGCAGGGGGGAGAATGGCTACACCTTC. Its translation is CASSRGENGYTF. The chain carries TRBV3-1 (or the pseudogene TRBV3-2) and TRBJ1-2; D perhaps matches TRBD1 (6 bases). This CDR3 contains 12 residues. From germline, CDR1 is LGHDT and CDR2 YNNKEL (reference sequence). Deletions cut 5 bases from V and 6 bases from J, with 10 bases between.

This clone showed up just once. This chain uses TRBV6-1 with TRBJ2-7; unclear D gene. The CDR3 runs 11 residues. Germline assignment: CDR1 MNHNS and CDR2 SASEGT. V was cut by 2 bases and J by 7 bases, with 6 bases left in between. Here the CDR3 reads CASSEFGEQYF. CDR3 coding DNA: TGTGCCAGCAGTGAATTTGGGGAGCAGTACTTC.

J is TRBJ2-1 and V is TRBV7-2; no firm D call. This CDR3 is built from 11 residues. Germline V lookup: CDR1 SGHTA, CDR2 FQGNSA. The V gene lost 6 bases and the J gene lost 7 bases, with 7 bases spanning the gap. The CDR3 DNA follows: TGTGCCAGCAGGGTACTAAATGAGCAGTTCTTC. It yields the protein CASRVLNEQFF.

The chain links TRBV5-1 to TRBJ2-3, with D maybe TRBD2 (5 bases). CDR3 size: 17 residues. Trimming shortened V by 0 bases and J by 2 bases, and 16 bases separated the two germline ends. Germline CDR1 SGHRS, CDR2 YFSETQ. In DNA form, the CDR3 reads TGCGCCAGCAGCTTGGCAGCGGACGGAGGATTCACAGATACGCAGTATTTT. Residues: CASSLAADGGFTDTQYF.

This clone has a single count. V and J are TRBV11-3 and TRBJ2-1; 11 nucleotides match TRBD1. This CDR3 has 15 residues. The V and J ends lost 5 bases and 8 bases, in that order; junction bases with no gene match: 8. CDR1 is SGHNT, CDR2 YENEEA, per germline. The CDR3 DNA reads TGTGCCAGCAGCCGCCGGGACAGGGGGGTCCATGAGCAGTTCTTC. Translated, it gives CASSRRDRGVHEQFF.

Regarding this clone: One junction end disagrees with the germline gene, perhaps due to a read error. The CDR3, as DNA: TGTGCCAGTATAGGGGCTAGCGGGAGGCCAGTCTTC. Its protein is CASIGASGRPVF. The chain joins TRBV19 to TRBJ2-7; the match to TRBD2 covers 11 bases. This CDR3 is built from 12 residues. Germline V gene lookup returns CDR1 LNHDA and CDR2 SQIVND (reference sequence).

V gene TRBV30 combines with J gene TRBJ2-5; D possibly uses TRBD1 or TRBD2 (6 bases each). The CDR3 has 15 residues. Germline-derived CDR1 and CDR2 are GTSNPN and SVGIG (reference sequence). Trimming cost V 3 bases and J 5 bases, with 19 bases left between them. The chain's CDR3 is CAWRARGLYAETQYF. CDR3 in DNA: TGTGCCTGGAGGGCCCGGGGGCTTTATGCGGAGACCCAGTACTTC.

This clone was seen once. The genes are TRBV3-1 (or the pseudogene TRBV3-2) and TRBJ1-6; D might be TRBD1 (5 bases). V lost 0 bases to trimming and J lost 10 bases, with 7 bases between them. The CDR3 has 13 amino acids. Germline V gives CDR1 LGHDT, CDR2 YNNKEL (reference sequence). For the CDR3, the DNA is TGTGCCAGCAGCCAAGATGGGGGGTCACCCCTCCACTTT. It codes for CASSQDGGSPLHF.

The chain has TRBV19 and TRBJ2-1, with TRBD2 identical over 14 bases. The V segment lost 2 bases and the J segment 0 bases; nucleotides outside the gene matches: 9. Per germline, CDR1 LNHDA and CDR2 SQIVND (reference sequence). The length of the CDR3 is 20 residues. CDR3 sequence (DNA): TGTGCCAGTAGTATAATAGGACCGGGACTAGCGGGAGCCTCCTACAATGAGCAGTTCTTC. Amino acids: CASSIIGPGLAGASYNEQFF. The full variable domain, with the rest looked up from reference TRBV19 and TRBJ2-1, is DGGITQSPKYLFRKEGQNVTLSCEQNLNHDAMYWYRQDPGQGLRLIYYSQIVNDFQKGDIAEGYSVSREKKESFPLTVTSAQKNPTAFYLCASSIIGPGLAGASYNEQFFGPGTRLTVL.

Only one count was recorded for this clone. The gene calls are TRBV29-1 and TRBJ2-5; a possible D gene is TRBD2 (7 bases). CDR1 is SQVTM and CDR2 is ANQGSEA in the germline V gene. V lost 7 bases and J 7 bases, leaving 19 bases between the germline ends. CDR3 length equals 13 residues. The CDR3 nucleotides read TGCAGCGATACCGACGGGGGGCCTGGGACCCAGTACTTC. Encoded protein: CSDTDGGPGTQYF. Filled out from reference TRBV29-1 and TRBJ2-5, the complete variable domain reads SAVISQKPSRDICQRGTSLTIQCQVDSQVTMMFWYRQQPGQSLTLIATANQGSEATYESGFVIDKFPISRPNLTFSTLTVSNMSPEDSSIYLCSDTDGGPGTQYFGPGTRLLVL.

The chain uses TRBV19 and TRBJ1-2; TRBD1 might be the D (6 bases). The germline V gene encodes CDR1 LNHDA and CDR2 SQIVND (reference sequence). Trimming cost V 10 bases and J 0 bases, with 21 bases left between them. The CDR3 loop spans 16 amino acids. CDR3 nucleotides: TGTGCCACCAAAAATACCAAGACAGGACCTAACTATGGCTACACCTTC. It encodes CATKNTKTGPNYGYTF.